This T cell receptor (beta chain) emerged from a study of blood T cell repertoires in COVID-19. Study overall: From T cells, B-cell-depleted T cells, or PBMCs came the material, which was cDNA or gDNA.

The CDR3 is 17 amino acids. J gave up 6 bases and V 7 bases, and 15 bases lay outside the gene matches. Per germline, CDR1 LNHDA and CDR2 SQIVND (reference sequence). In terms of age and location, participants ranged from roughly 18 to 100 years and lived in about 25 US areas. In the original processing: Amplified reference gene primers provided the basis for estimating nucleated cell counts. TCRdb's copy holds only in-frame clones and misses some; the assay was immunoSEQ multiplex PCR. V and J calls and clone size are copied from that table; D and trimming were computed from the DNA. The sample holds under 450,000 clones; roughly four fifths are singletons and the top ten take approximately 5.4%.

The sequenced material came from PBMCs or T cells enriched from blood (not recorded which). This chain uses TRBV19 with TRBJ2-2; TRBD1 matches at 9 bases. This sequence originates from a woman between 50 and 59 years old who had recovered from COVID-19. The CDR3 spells CASTAMDRGLGAGELFF. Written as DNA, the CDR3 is TGTGCCAGTACCGCCATGGACAGGGGTTTAGGTGCCGGGGAGCTGTTTTTT.